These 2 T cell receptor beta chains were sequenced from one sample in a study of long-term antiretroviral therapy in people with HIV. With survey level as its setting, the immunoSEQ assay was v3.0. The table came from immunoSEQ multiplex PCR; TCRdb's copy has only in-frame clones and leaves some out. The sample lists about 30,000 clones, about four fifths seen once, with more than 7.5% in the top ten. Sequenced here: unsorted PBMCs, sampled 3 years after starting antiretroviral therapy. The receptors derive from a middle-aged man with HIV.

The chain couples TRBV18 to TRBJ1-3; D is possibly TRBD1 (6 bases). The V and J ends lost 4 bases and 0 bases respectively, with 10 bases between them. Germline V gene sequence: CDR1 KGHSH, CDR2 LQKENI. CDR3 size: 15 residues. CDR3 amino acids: CASSLQGSSGNTIYF. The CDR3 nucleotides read TGTGCCAGCTCACTACAGGGCAGCTCTGGAAACACCATATATTTT.

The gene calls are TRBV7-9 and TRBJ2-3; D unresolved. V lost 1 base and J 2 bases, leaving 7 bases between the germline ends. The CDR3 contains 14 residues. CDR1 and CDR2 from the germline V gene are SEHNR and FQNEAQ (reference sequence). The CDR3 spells CASSLEGYTDTQYF. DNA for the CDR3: TGTGCCAGCAGCTTAGAAGGCTACACAGATACGCAGTATTTT.